The clone carrying this T cell receptor beta chain showed up just a few times. The data originate from a study of blood T cell repertoires in COVID-19. The method was immunoSEQ multiplex PCR; TCRdb's version includes in-frame clones alone and lacks a portion of them. The table has about 100,000 clones, approximately 81% seen once; the top ten hold around 13%. The CDR3 extends over 10 amino acids. The V gene lost 5 bases and the J gene lost 7 bases, with 5 bases spanning the gap. Germline V lookup: CDR1 LNHDA, CDR2 SQIVND (reference sequence). The chain has TRBV19 and TRBJ1-2; D remains unclear. The clonotype originates from a human donor in a cohort sampled during active COVID-19. The sample consisted of peripheral blood. This chain's CDR3 is CASSSFGYTF. Here the CDR3 DNA reads TGTGCCAGTAGTTCCTTTGGCTACACCTTC.